Presented here are 16 T cell receptor beta chains from one specimen sequenced in a study of blood T cell repertoires in COVID-19 (TCRdb year 2020). Libraries came from the immunoSEQ multiplex PCR assay. The table comes from immuneACCESS by way of TCRdb, which keeps in-frame sequences with V and J called. Part of the clones is missing from these tables; in studies checked, under half for an unresolved V gene and the rest for unknown reasons. This sample has under 300,000 clones in its table, and almost 90% of those were observed once. The biggest ten clones account for around 1.9% of the sample. Sample: peripheral blood. All receptors derive from an older woman with COVID-19, enrolled during active disease.

CDR3 DNA: TGTGCCAGCAGCGAGGGTGGGGGGAATAAGAACACTGAAGCTTTCTTT. Its protein product is CASSEGGGNKNTEAFF. The chain employs TRBV9 and TRBJ1-1, with D possibly matching TRBD1 (5 bases). Between the trimmed V and J ends, which lost 3 bases and 1 base, there was a span of 16 bases. CDR3 length equals 16 residues. Germline V gene lookup returns CDR1 SGDLS and CDR2 YYNGEE.

V is TRBV11-2 and J is TRBJ2-6; D perhaps matches TRBD1 (6 bases). The CDR3 length is 17 residues. Germline V gene sequence: CDR1 SGHAT, CDR2 FQNNGV. Trimming stripped 1 base from V and 1 base from J, with 11 bases between. The CDR3 region is CASSLGQGISGANVLTF. The DNA of the CDR3 is TGTGCCAGCAGCTTAGGGCAGGGGATATCTGGGGCCAACGTCCTGACTTTC.

The chain is built from TRBV18 and TRBJ1-2; D might be TRBD1 (5 bases). Germline assignment: CDR1 KGHSH and CDR2 LQKENI. The CDR3 covers 14 residues. Deletions cut 6 bases from V and 4 bases from J, with 15 bases between. CDR3: CASSPGTTSYGYTF. CDR3 DNA sequence: TGTGCCAGCTCTCCAGGGACTACGAGCTATGGCTACACCTTC.

DNA of the CDR3: TGTGCCAGCAGCGTAACCGGGGGGCATTATACGCAGTATTTT. Residues: CASSVTGGHYTQYF. The rearrangement uses TRBV9 and TRBJ2-3; tentative D call: TRBD2 (7 bases). The CDR3 totals 14 residues. The V and J ends lost 1 base and 7 bases respectively, with 13 bases between them. Germline V gene data show CDR1 as SGDLS and CDR2 as YYNGEE. The full variable domain, with the rest looked up from reference TRBV9 and TRBJ2-3, is DSGVTQTPKHLITATGQRVTLRCSPRSGDLSVYWYQQSLDQGLQFLIQYYNGEERAKGNILERFSAQQFPDLHSELNLSSLELGDSALYFCASSVTGGHYTQYFGPGTRLTVL.

The chain uses TRBV3-1 (or the pseudogene TRBV3-2) and TRBJ2-1; the match to TRBD2 covers 12 bases. The CDR3 spans 16 residues. Germline CDR1 LGHDT, CDR2 YNNKEL (reference sequence). V dropped 3 bases and J dropped 8; count of bases not matched to a gene: 8. The CDR3 DNA reads as TGTGCCAGCAGCCAGATCACTAGCGGGGGGCGAGATGAGCAGTTCTTC. This translates into CASSQITSGGRDEQFF.

V and J are TRBV9 and TRBJ2-2; 7 bases align to TRBD1. Germline CDR1 SGDLS, CDR2 YYNGEE. This CDR3 is 16 amino acids long. The ends lost 0 bases at V and 3 bases at J; junction bases unmatched: 5. The CDR3 is CASSVARGPYTGELFF. The CDR3 region has the DNA TGTGCCAGCAGCGTAGCTAGGGGGCCGTACACCGGGGAGCTGTTTTTT.

This clone showed up just a few times. The CDR3 region has the DNA TGTGCCAGCAGTCTCGACAGGGGACGCACAGATACGCAGTATTTT. It codes for CASSLDRGRTDTQYF. The chain couples TRBV6-5 to TRBJ2-3; 8 nucleotides line up with TRBD1. The V gene's germline CDR1 is MNHEY and CDR2 SVGAGI. The CDR3 consists of 15 residues. Trimming at V came to 5 bases and at J to 1 base, leaving 5 bases not matched to a gene.

This chain links TRBV19 with TRBJ1-1; weak D call: TRBD1 (6 bases). V was pared by 3 bases and J by 4 bases, with 15 bases between. Germline V CDR1 and CDR2: LNHDA, SQIVND (reference sequence). The CDR3 covers 15 residues. CDR3 protein: CASSIDSTGITEAFF. The CDR3 DNA reads TGTGCCAGTAGTATCGATTCAACAGGGATCACTGAAGCTTTCTTT.

V gene TRBV5-6 combines with J gene TRBJ1-4, with 9 bases aligning to TRBD1. Trimming at V came to 4 bases and at J to 5 bases, leaving 9 bases not matched to a gene. From germline, CDR1 is SGHDT and CDR2 YYEEEE. This CDR3 is 16 amino acids long. Here the CDR3 reads CASSLYRGRPNEKLFF. CDR3 nucleotides: TGTGCCAGCAGCCTCTACAGGGGGCGGCCAAATGAAAAACTGTTTTTT.

In this sample, this clone turned up once. This chain connects TRBV18 to TRBJ1-5; D not certain. This CDR3 region has 14 residues. Deletions cut 2 bases from V and 7 bases from J, with 12 bases between. Germline assignment: CDR1 KGHSH and CDR2 LQKENI. In DNA form, the CDR3 reads TGTGCCAGCTCACCATCCAGCGCGAAACAGCCCCAGCATTTT. It yields the protein CASSPSSAKQPQHF.

The table lists this clone with a few counts. Other DNA sequences in the same sample also yield this CDR3. V is TRBV29-1 and J is TRBJ1-1; D ambiguous. The V end was cut by 4 bases, the J end by 1 base, with 7 bases between. This CDR3 is built from 12 residues. The germline gives CDR1 SQVTM, CDR2 ANQGSEA. In DNA, the CDR3 is TGCAGCGTTGGAGGCGGGAACACTGAAGCTTTCTTT. This translates into CSVGGGNTEAFF.

The CDR3 protein is CATEQGWGYGYTF. The DNA of the CDR3 is TGTGCCACCGAGCAGGGGTGGGGCTATGGCTACACCTTC. The rearrangement uses TRBV19 and TRBJ1-2, with D perhaps TRBD1 (6 bases). The V end lost 10 bases, the J end lost 4 bases, and 16 bases lay between the germline ends. Germline loops: CDR1 LNHDA, CDR2 SQIVND (reference sequence). The CDR3 is 13 residues long.

The chain has TRBV18 and TRBJ2-5; D might be TRBD1 (6 bases). CDR3 length: 14 amino acids. The germline gives CDR1 KGHSH, CDR2 LQKENI. Trimming removed 4 bases at V and 1 base at J, with 10 bases between. DNA of the CDR3: TGTGCCAGCTCACAGACAGGAATCCAAGAGACCCAGTACTTC. Translating gives CASSQTGIQETQYF.

The rearrangement links TRBV5-1 to TRBJ1-2; maybe TRBD1 (6 bases). CDR1 and CDR2 (germline): SGHRS, YFSETQ. The CDR3 consists of 12 residues. Trimming removed 8 bases from V and 3 bases from J, with 11 bases in between. CDR3 sequence (DNA): TGCGCCAGTTCCACAGGGTACTATGGCTACACCTTC. Protein sequence: CASSTGYYGYTF.

A remark on this clone: The sample has other DNA sequences that encode this CDR3 too. CDR3 DNA sequence: TGTGCCAGTAGTATAGGACAGGGCAATCAGCCCCAGCATTTT. Translating it yields CASSIGQGNQPQHF. V and J are TRBV19 and TRBJ1-5, with D possibly TRBD1 on 6 matching bases. Germline loops: CDR1 LNHDA, CDR2 SQIVND (reference sequence). Trimming took off 1 base at V and 2 bases at J, with 6 bases between the two ends. The CDR3 is 14 amino acids.

This clone came up a few times. This chain connects TRBV7-2 to TRBJ2-5; TRBD1 is a possible D gene (6 bases). Trimming removed 5 bases at V and 4 bases at J, with 11 bases between. CDR1 is SGHTA and CDR2 is FQGNSA in the germline V gene. This CDR3 region has 13 residues. This chain's CDR3 is CASSIRGPETQYF. The DNA for the CDR3 is TGTGCCAGCAGCATCAGGGGCCCAGAGACCCAGTACTTC.